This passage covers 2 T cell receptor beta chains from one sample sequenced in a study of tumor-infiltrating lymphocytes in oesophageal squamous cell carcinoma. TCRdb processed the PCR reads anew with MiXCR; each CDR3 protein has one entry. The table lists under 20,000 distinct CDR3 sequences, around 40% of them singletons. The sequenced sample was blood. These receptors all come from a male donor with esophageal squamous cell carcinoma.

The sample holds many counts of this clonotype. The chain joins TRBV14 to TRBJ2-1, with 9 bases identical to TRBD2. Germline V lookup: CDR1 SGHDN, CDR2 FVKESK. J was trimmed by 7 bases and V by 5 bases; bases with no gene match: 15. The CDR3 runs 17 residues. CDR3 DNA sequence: TGTGCCAGCAGCTTCTCCCTAGGCGGGGGGGGGAGGAATGAGCAGTTCTTC. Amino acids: CASSFSLGGGGRNEQFF.

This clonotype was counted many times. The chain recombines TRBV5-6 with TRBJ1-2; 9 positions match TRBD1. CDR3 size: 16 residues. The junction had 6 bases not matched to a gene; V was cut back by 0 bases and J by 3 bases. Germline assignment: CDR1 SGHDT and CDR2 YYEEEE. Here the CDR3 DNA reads TGTGCCAGCAGCTTGGGCCGGGACAGGGACTACTATGGCTACACCTTC. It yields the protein CASSLGRDRDYYGYTF.